This T cell receptor (beta chain) was obtained from a study of blood T cell repertoires in COVID-19. In the study overall: From the United States, Italy and Spain came samples of acute and convalescent COVID-19.

V was trimmed by 0 bases and J by 8 bases, leaving 16 bases between them. The CDR3 totals 15 residues. CDR1 LGHNA and CDR2 YSLEER come from the germline V gene. Some clones are missing from TCRdb's copy, which holds only in-frame ones; the method was immunoSEQ multiplex PCR. The sample includes 90,000 to 150,000 clones, over 75% seen only once; the top ten take about a tenth. V and J are TRBV4-3 and TRBJ1-2; weak D call: TRBD1 (6 bases). This sequence was found in a man older than 75 with acute or convalescent COVID-19. Sequenced material: peripheral blood. CDR3 amino acids: CASSQEGGAGDGYTF. The CDR3 DNA reads as TGCGCCAGCAGCCAAGAAGGGGGGGCAGGGGACGGCTACACCTTC.